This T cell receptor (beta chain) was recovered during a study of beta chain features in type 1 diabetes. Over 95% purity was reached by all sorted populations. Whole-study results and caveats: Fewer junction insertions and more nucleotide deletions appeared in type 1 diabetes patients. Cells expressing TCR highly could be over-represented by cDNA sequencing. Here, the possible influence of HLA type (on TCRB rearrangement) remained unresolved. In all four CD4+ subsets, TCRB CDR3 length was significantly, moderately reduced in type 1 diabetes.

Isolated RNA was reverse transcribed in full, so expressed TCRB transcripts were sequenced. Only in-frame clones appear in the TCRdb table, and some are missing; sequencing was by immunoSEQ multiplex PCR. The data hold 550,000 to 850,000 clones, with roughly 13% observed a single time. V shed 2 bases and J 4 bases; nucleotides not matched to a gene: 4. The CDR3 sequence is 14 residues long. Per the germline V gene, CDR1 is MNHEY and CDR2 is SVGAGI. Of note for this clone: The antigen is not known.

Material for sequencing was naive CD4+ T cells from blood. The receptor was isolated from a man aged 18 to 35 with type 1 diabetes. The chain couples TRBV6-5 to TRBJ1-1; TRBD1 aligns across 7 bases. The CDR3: CASSYSSGGTEAFF. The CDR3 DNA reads TGTGCCAGCAGTTACAGTTCAGGGGGCACTGAAGCTTTCTTT.